This TCR beta chain was profiled in a study of cytomegalovirus exposure and HLA in healthy donors. Overall study results and limits: The tendency of first-cohort TCR clusters to co-occur in the 120 or so validation repertoires was the finding of a later analysis. Some public TCRs appeared in many individuals, while most sequences were rare.

In regard to this clone: Its antigen is not known.

Looked up from germline, CDR1 is KGHSH and CDR2 is LQKENI. This CDR3 is built from 17 residues. Trimming left V 2 bases short and J 8 bases short, with 24 bases between. The donors were in the roughly 120-subject validation cohort, distinct from the 666-subject first cohort. Produced via immunoSEQ multiplex PCR; TCRdb's table is partial and in-frame only. The top ten hold about a fifth of the sample, which has about 150,000 clones, about 86% seen once. This rearrangement joins TRBV18 to TRBJ1-2; TRBD1 might be the D (5 bases). The clonotype originates from a man between 18 and 29 years old in good health and CMV-seropositive. The specimen sequenced was PBMCs. The CDR3: CASSPVTNQDNKYGYTF. The DNA of the CDR3 is TGTGCCAGCTCACCAGTTACCAATCAGGACAATAAATACGGCTACACCTTC.